This is a list of T cell receptor beta chains from one sample in a study of blood T cell repertoires in COVID-19. Profiled with immunoSEQ multiplex PCR; TCRdb holds only in-frame clones, not every one. The sample lists approximately 140,000 clones; just over 85% were seen once. Sequencing was performed on peripheral blood. Every receptor here comes from a man aged 65 to 85 with acute or convalescent COVID-19. Both conserved end residues are part of each CDR3. The order of the fields is V gene, J gene, D gene, CDR3 length, CDR3 DNA, CDR3 protein. A D gene is named only where the DNA matches it firmly.

V gene: TRBV5-6
J gene: TRBJ2-2
D gene: TRBD2
CDR3 length: 16
CDR3 DNA: TGTGCCAGCAGCTGGATAGCGGGAGGCCACACCGGGGAGCTGTTTTTT
CDR3 protein: CASSWIAGGHTGELFF

V gene: TRBV24-1
J gene: TRBJ1-1
D gene: -
CDR3 length: 14
CDR3 DNA: TGTGCCACCAGTGAGGGGGGACCGAACACTGAAGCTTTCTTT
CDR3 protein: CATSEGGPNTEAFF

V gene: TRBV7-9
J gene: TRBJ1-1
D gene: -
CDR3 length: 14
CDR3 DNA: TGTGCCAGCAGCCCCACAGGGAGCGGCACTGAAGCTTTCTTT
CDR3 protein: CASSPTGSGTEAFF

V gene: TRBV24-1
J gene: TRBJ1-2
D gene: -
CDR3 length: 14
CDR3 DNA: TGTGCCACCAGTGACCCGACAGGATTCTATGGCTACACCTTC
CDR3 protein: CATSDPTGFYGYTF

V gene: TRBV7-2
J gene: TRBJ2-7
D gene: TRBD2
CDR3 length: 15
CDR3 DNA: TGTGCCAGCAGCTTGGGAGCGGGAGGGCCAGAAGAGCAGTACTTC
CDR3 protein: CASSLGAGGPEEQYF

V gene: TRBV5-4
J gene: TRBJ2-1
D gene: TRBD2
CDR3 length: 15
CDR3 DNA: TGTGCCAGCAGCTTGTCGGGGGGCTCCTACAATGAGCAGTTCTTC
CDR3 protein: CASSLSGGSYNEQFF

V gene: TRBV10-3
J gene: TRBJ2-1
D gene: TRBD1
CDR3 length: 14
CDR3 DNA: TGTGCCATCAGTGCGTTGACAGGGGCTTCTGAGCAGTTCTTC
CDR3 protein: CAISALTGASEQFF

V gene: TRBV6-5
J gene: TRBJ1-5
D gene: -
CDR3 length: 15
CDR3 DNA: TGTGCCAGCAGTTACTCAGGACAGCACAATCAGCCCCAGCATTTT
CDR3 protein: CASSYSGQHNQPQHF

V gene: TRBV30
J gene: TRBJ2-6
D gene: -
CDR3 length: 13
CDR3 DNA: TGTGCCTGGACCGTATCTGGGGCCAACGTCCTGACTTTC
CDR3 protein: CAWTVSGANVLTF

V gene: TRBV24-1
J gene: TRBJ2-3
D gene: TRBD1
CDR3 length: 14
CDR3 DNA: TGTGCCACCAGCCAGGGGGCTGGCTCAGATACGCAGTATTTT
CDR3 protein: CATSQGAGSDTQYF

V gene: TRBV28
J gene: TRBJ2-7
D gene: -
CDR3 length: 13
CDR3 DNA: TGTGCCAGCAGTTTATGGTCCGTCTACGAGCAGTACTTC
CDR3 protein: CASSLWSVYEQYF